This T cell receptor (beta chain) was recovered during a study of blood T cells in healthy people across ages. General study points: Age advanced and TCR beta diversity per million T cells fell, roughly linearly.

Trimming cost V 1 base and J 8 bases, with 11 bases left between them. The CDR3 covers 13 residues. Germline CDR1 and CDR2: MGHRA and YSYEKL. In regard to this clonotype: Its antigen is undetermined.

For the second PCR, which ran for roughly 6 to 12 cycles, a sample-barcoded 5' primer and a J-beta primer mix were used. The authors tagged each cDNA molecule using a template-switch adaptor with 12 random nucleotides. A single record per CDR3 protein comes from TCRdb applying MiXCR to the 5' RACE reads. In the table there are more than 500,000 distinct CDR3 sequences, roughly a quarter of which are singletons. These data are also associated with another study on T cells of mothers and their children. As reported in that work: Related mother-child pairs shared slightly more overlap than unrelated pairs, but the difference was non-significant.

The sample consisted of blood. The clonotype comes from a boy aged 2 to 9 in good health. This chain links TRBV4-1 with TRBJ1-1; no clear D. The CDR3 coding sequence is TGCGCCAGCAGCCAAGTGGCGGTGGGGGAAGCTTTCTTT. This translates into CASSQVAVGEAFF.